The clone carrying this TCR beta chain showed up just a few times. These data are taken from a study of shared clonotypes between healthy human individuals. A deep-level run was used for the assay. Libraries were prepared by immunoSEQ multiplex PCR; TCRdb keeps only in-frame clonotypes and omits some of them. The sample holds 2 million or so clones, about 95% seen once. Trimming shortened V by 1 base and J by 2 bases, and 9 bases separated the two germline ends. The CDR3 extends over 14 amino acids. From germline, CDR1 is LGHNA and CDR2 YSLEER. Terminally differentiated effector memory CD45RA+ cells were excluded by CCR7 positive selection of CD45RO-negative cells.

The sample comprised naive CD8+ T cells sorted from blood. This TCR came from a man aged 18-30 years in good health. The V and J genes are TRBV4-3 and TRBJ2-7; D gene ambiguous. CDR3 protein: CASSQVGSAYEQYF. Here the CDR3 DNA reads TGCGCCAGCAGCCAAGTGGGTTCGGCCTACGAGCAGTACTTC.